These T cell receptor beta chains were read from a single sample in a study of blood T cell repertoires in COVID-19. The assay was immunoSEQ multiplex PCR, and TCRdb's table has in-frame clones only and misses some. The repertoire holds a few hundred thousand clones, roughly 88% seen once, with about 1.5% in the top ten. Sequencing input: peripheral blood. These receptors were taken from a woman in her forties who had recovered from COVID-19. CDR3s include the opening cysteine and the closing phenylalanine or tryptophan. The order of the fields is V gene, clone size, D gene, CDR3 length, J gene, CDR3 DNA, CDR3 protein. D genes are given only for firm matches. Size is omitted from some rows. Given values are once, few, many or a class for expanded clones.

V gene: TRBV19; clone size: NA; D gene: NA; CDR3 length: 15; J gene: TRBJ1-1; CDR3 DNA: TGTGCCAGTAGCGGGATCGGGGGGCTTGGCACTGAAGCTTTCTTT; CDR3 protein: CASSGIGGLGTEAFF
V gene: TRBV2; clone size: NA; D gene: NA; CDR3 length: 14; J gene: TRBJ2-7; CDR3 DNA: TGTGCCAGCAGCCCTGGGCGTGGAGGACGGGAGCAGTACTTC; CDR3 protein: CASSPGRGGREQYF
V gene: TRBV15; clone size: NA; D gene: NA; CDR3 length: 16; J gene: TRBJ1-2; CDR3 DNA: TGTGCCACCAGCAGAGATCTGGTACTAGCTAACTATGGCTACACCTTC; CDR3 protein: CATSRDLVLANYGYTF
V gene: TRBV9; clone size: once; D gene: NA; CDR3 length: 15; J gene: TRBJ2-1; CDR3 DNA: TGTGCCAGCAGCGTAGTTCAGGGGCCCTACAATGAGCAGTTCTTC; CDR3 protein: CASSVVQGPYNEQFF
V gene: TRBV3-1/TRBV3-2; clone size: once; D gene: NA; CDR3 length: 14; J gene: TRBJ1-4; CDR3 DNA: TGTGCCAGCAGCCACTCGGGAACTAATGAAAAACTGTTTTTT; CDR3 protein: CASSHSGTNEKLFF
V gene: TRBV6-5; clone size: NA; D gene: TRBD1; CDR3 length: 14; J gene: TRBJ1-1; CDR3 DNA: TGTGCCAGCAGCGAGGGACAGAGTAACACTGAAGCTTTCTTT; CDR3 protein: CASSEGQSNTEAFF
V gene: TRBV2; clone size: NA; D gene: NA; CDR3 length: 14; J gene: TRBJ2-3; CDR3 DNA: TGTGCCAGCAGTGAAGCGCGGTTCACAGATACGCAGTATTTT; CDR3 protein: CASSEARFTDTQYF
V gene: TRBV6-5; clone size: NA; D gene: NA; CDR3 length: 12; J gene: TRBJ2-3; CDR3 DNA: TGTGCCAGCGCTGGAGCCACAGATACGCAGTATTTT; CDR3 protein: CASAGATDTQYF
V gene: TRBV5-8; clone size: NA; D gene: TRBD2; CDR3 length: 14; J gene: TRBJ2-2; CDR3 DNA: TGTGCCAGCAGCTTGCGGGGGGGCACCGGGGAGCTGTTTTTT; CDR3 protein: CASSLRGGTGELFF
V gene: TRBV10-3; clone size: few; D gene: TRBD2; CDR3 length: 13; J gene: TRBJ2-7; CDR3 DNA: TGTGCCATCAGCTCTAGCGGGGGCTACGAGCAGTACTTC; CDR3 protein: CAISSSGGYEQYF
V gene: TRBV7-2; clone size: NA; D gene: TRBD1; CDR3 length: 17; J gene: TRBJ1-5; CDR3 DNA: TGTGCCAGCAGCTTTGCGGGGACAGGTTGGAGCAATCAGCCCCAGCATTTT; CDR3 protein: CASSFAGTGWSNQPQHF
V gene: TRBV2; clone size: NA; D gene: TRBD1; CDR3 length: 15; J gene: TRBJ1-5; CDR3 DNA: TGTGCCAGCAGTGTGACAGGGGGCGATAATCAGCCCCAGCATTTT; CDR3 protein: CASSVTGGDNQPQHF
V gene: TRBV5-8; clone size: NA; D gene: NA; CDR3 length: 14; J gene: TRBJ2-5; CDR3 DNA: TGTGCCAGCAGCTCTCAAACAGGGAGAGAGACCCAGTACTTC; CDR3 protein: CASSSQTGRETQYF
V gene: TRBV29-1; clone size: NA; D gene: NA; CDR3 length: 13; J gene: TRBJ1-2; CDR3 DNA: TGCAGCGTTGCTGAGGTACTAAACTATGGCTACACCTTC; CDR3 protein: CSVAEVLNYGYTF
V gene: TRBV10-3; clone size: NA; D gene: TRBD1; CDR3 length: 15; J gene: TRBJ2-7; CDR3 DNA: TGTGCCATCAGTGACGTTGGACAGGGAACCTACGAGCAGTACTTC; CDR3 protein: CAISDVGQGTYEQYF
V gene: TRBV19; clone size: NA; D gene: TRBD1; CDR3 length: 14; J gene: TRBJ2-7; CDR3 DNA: TGTGCCAGTAGTTCAATGACAGGGTCCTACGAGCAGTACTTC; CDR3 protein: CASSSMTGSYEQYF
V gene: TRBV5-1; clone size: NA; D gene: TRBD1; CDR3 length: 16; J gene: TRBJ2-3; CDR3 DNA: TGCGCCAGCAGCTGGGGCATCGGACAGGGCACAGATACGCAGTATTTT; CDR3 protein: CASSWGIGQGTDTQYF
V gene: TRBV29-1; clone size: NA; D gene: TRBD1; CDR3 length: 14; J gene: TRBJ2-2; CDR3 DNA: TGCAGCGTTGTGGGACAGGGGACCACCGGGGAGCTGTTTTTT; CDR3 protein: CSVVGQGTTGELFF
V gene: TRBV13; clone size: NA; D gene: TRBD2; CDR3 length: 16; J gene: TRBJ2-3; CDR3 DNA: TGTGCCAGCAGCTTCTCGTACGGGGGGGGCACAGATACGCAGTATTTT; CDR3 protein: CASSFSYGGGTDTQYF
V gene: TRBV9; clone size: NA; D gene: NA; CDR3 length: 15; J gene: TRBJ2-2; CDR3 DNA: TGTGCCAGCAGCGTACAGACTACGAACACCGGGGAGCTGTTTTTT; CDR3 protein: CASSVQTTNTGELFF
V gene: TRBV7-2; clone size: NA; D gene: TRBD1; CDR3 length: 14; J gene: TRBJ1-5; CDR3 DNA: TGTGCCAGCAGCTTAAAGGGGGCAAGTCAGCCCCAGCATTTT; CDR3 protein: CASSLKGASQPQHF
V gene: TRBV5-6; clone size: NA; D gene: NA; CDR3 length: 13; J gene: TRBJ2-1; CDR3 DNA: TGTGCCAGCAGCTTGGAGCGTTACAATGAGCAGTTCTTC; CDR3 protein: CASSLERYNEQFF
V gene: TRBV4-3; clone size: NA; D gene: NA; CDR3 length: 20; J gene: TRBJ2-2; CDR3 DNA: TGCGCCAGCAGCCAAGATCCCTTGGGGCTTGCGGCTACGAACACCGGGGAGCTGTTTTTT; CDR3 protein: CASSQDPLGLAATNTGELFF
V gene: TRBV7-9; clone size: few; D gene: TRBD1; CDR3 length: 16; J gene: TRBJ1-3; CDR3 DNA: TGTGCCAGCAGCTCGGGACAGTTTTCCTCTGGAAACACCATATATTTT; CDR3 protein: CASSSGQFSSGNTIYF
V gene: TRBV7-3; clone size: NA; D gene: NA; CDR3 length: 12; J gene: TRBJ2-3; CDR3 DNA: TGTGCCAGCAGCGCCCTAGCAGATACGCAGTATTTT; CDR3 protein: CASSALADTQYF
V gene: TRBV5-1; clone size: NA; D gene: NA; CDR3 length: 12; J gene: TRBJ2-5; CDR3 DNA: TGCGCCAGCAGCTTGGGAGAGGAGACCCAGTACTTC; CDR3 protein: CASSLGEETQYF
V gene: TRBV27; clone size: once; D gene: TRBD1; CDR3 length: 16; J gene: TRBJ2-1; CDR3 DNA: TGTGCCAGCAGTTTTCTCGGGACAGGGGCCTACAATGAGCAGTTCTTC; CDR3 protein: CASSFLGTGAYNEQFF
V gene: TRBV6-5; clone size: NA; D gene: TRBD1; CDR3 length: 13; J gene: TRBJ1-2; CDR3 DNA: TGTGCCAGCAGTCTAACAGGGGAATTTGGCTACACCTTC; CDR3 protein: CASSLTGEFGYTF
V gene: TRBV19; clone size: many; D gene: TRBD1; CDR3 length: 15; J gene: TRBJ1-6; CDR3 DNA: TGTGCCAGTAGTATGTACCGGGACAGATATTCACCCCTCCACTTT; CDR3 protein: CASSMYRDRYSPLHF
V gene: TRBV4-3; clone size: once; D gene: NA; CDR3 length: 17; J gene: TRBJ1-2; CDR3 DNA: TGCGCCAGCAGCCAAGACTATACGGGGGTAGGTCACTATGGCTACACCTTC; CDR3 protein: CASSQDYTGVGHYGYTF
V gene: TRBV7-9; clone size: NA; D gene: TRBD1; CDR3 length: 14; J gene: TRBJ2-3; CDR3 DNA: TGTGCCAGCAGCTTCGGACAGGGTAGAGATACGCAGTATTTT; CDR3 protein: CASSFGQGRDTQYF
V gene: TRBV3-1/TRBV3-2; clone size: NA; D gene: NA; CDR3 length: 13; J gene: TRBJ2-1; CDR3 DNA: TGTGCCAGCAGCTCAAGGGAAGGAGGGGAGCAGTTCTTC; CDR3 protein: CASSSREGGEQFF
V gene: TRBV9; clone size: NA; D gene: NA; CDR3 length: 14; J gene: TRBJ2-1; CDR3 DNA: TGTGCCAGCAGCGTAGGGACTGGCTACAATGAGCAGTTCTTC; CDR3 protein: CASSVGTGYNEQFF
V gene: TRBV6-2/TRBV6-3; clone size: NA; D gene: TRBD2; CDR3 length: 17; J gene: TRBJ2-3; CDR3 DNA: TGTGCCAGCAGTTATTTAACGGGACTAGCCGGCACAGATACGCAGTATTTT; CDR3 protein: CASSYLTGLAGTDTQYF
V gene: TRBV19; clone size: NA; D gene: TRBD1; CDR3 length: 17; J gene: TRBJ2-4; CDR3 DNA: TGTGCCAGTAGTAGAATGACAGGGATACTAGCCAAAAACATTCAGTACTTC; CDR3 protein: CASSRMTGILAKNIQYF
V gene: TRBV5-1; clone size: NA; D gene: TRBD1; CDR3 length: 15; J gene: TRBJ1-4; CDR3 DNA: TGCGCCAGCAGCGATGCAGGGGGGACTAATGAAAAACTGTTTTTT; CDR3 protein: CASSDAGGTNEKLFF
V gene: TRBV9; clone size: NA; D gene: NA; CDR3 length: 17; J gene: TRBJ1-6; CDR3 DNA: TGTGCCAGCAGCGCGGGAGGTAACGACCCCTATAATTCACCCCTCCACTTT; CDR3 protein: CASSAGGNDPYNSPLHF
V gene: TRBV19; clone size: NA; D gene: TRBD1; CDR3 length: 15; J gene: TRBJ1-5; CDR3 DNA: TGTGCCAGTAGTACAGGTAGCGACAGGGATCAGCCCCAGCATTTT; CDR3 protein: CASSTGSDRDQPQHF
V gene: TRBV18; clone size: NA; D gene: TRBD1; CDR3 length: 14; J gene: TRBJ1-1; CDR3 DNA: TGTGCCAGCTCACTTGGACAGGGGAGCACTGAAGCTTTCTTT; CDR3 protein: CASSLGQGSTEAFF
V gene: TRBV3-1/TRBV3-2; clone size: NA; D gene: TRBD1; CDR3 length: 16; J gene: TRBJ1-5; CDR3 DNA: TGTGCCAGCAGCCAAGGGACAGGGCTTTCAAATCAGCCCCAGCATTTT; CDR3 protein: CASSQGTGLSNQPQHF
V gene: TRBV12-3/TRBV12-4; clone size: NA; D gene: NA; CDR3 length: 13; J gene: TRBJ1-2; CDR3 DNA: TGTGCCAGCAGTTCCGGGCAGGAGGGCGGCTACACCTTC; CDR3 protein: CASSSGQEGGYTF
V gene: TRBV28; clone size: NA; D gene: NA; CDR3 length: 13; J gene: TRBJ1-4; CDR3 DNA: TGTGCCAGCCTCGACAGAGATAATGAAAAACTGTTTTTT; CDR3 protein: CASLDRDNEKLFF
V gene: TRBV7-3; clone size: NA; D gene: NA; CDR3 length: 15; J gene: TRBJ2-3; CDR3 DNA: TGTGCCAGCAGCTCGACGTCTAGCAAAGTAGATACGCAGTATTTT; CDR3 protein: CASSSTSSKVDTQYF
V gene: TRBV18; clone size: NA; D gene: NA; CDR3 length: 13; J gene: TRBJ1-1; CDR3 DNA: TGTGCCAGCTCGTCGGTCGGTGGCACTGAAGCTTTCTTT; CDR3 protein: CASSSVGGTEAFF
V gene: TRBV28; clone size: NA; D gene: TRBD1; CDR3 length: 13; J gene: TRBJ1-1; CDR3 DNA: TGTGCCAGCAGACGGGGACAGGACCCTGAAGCTTTCTTT; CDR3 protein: CASRRGQDPEAFF
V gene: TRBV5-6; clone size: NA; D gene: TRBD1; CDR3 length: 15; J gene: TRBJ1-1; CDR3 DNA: TGTGCCAGCAGCCGGAAGGGACAGGGAGGGAATCAAGCTTTCTTT; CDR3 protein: CASSRKGQGGNQAFF
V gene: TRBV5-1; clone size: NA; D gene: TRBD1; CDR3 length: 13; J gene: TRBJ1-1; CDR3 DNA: TGCGCCAGCAGCTGGGACAGGGGGGACCAAGCTTTCTTT; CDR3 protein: CASSWDRGDQAFF
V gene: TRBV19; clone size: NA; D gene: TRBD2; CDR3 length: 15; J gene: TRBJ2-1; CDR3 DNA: TGTGCCAGTAGTTTCGGGACTAGCGGGGTCAATGAGCAGTTCTTC; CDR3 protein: CASSFGTSGVNEQFF
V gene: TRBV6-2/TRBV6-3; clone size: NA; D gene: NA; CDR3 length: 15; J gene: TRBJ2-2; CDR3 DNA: TGTGCCAGCAGTCCATTGAGGGCCGGCACCGGGGAGCTGTTTTTT; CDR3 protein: CASSPLRAGTGELFF